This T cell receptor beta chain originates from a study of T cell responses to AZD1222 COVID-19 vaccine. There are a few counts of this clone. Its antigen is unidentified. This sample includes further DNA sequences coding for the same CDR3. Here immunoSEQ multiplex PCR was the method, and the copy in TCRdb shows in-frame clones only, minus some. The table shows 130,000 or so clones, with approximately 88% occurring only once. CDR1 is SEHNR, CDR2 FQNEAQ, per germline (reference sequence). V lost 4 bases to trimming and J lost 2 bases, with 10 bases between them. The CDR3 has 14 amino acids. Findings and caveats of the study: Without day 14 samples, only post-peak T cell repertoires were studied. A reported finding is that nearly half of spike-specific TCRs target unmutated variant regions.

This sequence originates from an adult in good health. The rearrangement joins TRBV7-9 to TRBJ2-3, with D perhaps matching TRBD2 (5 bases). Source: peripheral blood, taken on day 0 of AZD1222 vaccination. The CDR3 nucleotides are TGTGCCAGCAGCTCCGAGGGCCTCACAGATACGCAGTATTTT. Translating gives CASSSEGLTDTQYF.